The entry that follows covers one TCR beta chain sequence. Its antigen remains unidentified. A second PCR, run for roughly 7 to 11 cycles, used a sample-barcoded 5' primer plus a J-beta primer mix. One entry per CDR3 protein, called by TCRdb with MiXCR from the 5' RACE reads. This table has about 1.5 million distinct CDR3 sequences, approximately 43% appearing once. This CDR3 is 13 amino acids long. The germline V gene encodes CDR1 SGHDN and CDR2 FVKESK. V gave up 3 bases and J gave up 8 bases; unmatched junction bases: 1. These data originate in a study of blood T cells in healthy people across ages. Whole-study findings and limits: Estimated diversity across one million T cells was deemed an underestimate.

The sequence derives from a young woman in good health. The material sequenced was blood. The genes are TRBV14 and TRBJ1-6; 7 nucleotides align to TRBD1. The CDR3: CASSHTGDSPLHF. In DNA, the CDR3 is TGTGCCAGCAGCCATACAGGGGATTCACCCCTCCACTTT.